This entry lists 18 T cell receptor beta chains sequenced from one sample in a study of blood T cell repertoires in COVID-19. Sequencing used immunoSEQ multiplex PCR; TCRdb keeps in-frame clones, though not all of them. The table shows a few hundred thousand clones, with about 90% occurring only once. The sample taken for sequencing was peripheral blood. The receptors come from a middle-aged man with acute or convalescent COVID-19.

The V call is TRBV5-1, the J call TRBJ1-5, with a tentative D call TRBD1 (6 bases). CDR1 and CDR2 from the germline V gene are SGHRS and YFSETQ. V gave up 4 bases and J gave up 0 bases, with 11 bases separating them. CDR3 length: 15 amino acids. The CDR3 sequence: CASSMTGYSNQPQHF. DNA for the CDR3: TGCGCCAGCAGCATGACAGGATATAGCAATCAGCCCCAGCATTTT. Filled out from reference TRBV5-1 and TRBJ1-5, the complete variable domain reads KAGVTQTPRYLIKTRGQQVTLSCSPISGHRSVSWYQQTPGQGLQFLFEYFSETQRNKGNFPGRFSGRQFSNSRSEMNVSTLELGDSALYLCASSMTGYSNQPQHFGDGTRLSIL.

J is TRBJ1-5 and V is TRBV27; 10 bases are a match to TRBD1. This CDR3 spans 15 amino acids. The germline V gene has CDR1 MNHEY and CDR2 SMNVEV (reference sequence). The junction had 4 bases not matched to a gene; V was cut back by 7 bases and J by 1 base. CDR3 bases: TGTGCCAGCAAACGGGGACAGGGGAGCAATCAGCCCCAGCATTTT. Encoded protein: CASKRGQGSNQPQHF.

This clone has more than one count but fewer than ten. CDR3 region: CASSQDGKGVTEAFF. CDR3 coding DNA: TGCGCCAGCAGCCAAGATGGAAAGGGGGTTACTGAAGCTTTCTTT. The chain combines TRBV4-1 with TRBJ1-1, with D maybe TRBD1 (6 bases). This CDR3 has 15 residues. V was clipped by 0 bases and J by 5 bases, with 13 bases between them. Germline assignment: CDR1 MGHRA and CDR2 YSYEKL.

This clone has more than one count but fewer than ten. The chain joins TRBV7-3 to TRBJ2-3; 12 bases map to TRBD2. CDR3 length: 17 residues. V was pared by 5 bases and J by 5 bases, with 11 bases of the junction left unmatched. CDR1 is SGHTA and CDR2 is FQGTGA in the germline V gene. The CDR3 loop reads CASSERLAGAGGDTQYF. The CDR3 nucleotides read TGTGCCAGCAGCGAAAGACTAGCGGGAGCTGGTGGAGATACGCAGTATTTT.

About this clone itself: Other DNA sequences in the same sample also yield this CDR3. The chain joins TRBV28 to TRBJ1-1; D unresolved. Trimming left V 5 bases short and J 0 bases short, with 10 bases between. Looked up from germline, CDR1 is MDHEN and CDR2 is SYDVKM. The CDR3 is made up of 14 amino acids. The CDR3 nucleotides read TGTGCCAGCAGTCCTTACTCATTGAACACTGAAGCTTTCTTT. It codes for CASSPYSLNTEAFF.

V usage is TRBV6-4 and J usage is TRBJ1-2, with D possibly being TRBD1 (6 bases). Trimming stripped 5 bases from V and 7 bases from J, with 14 bases between. This CDR3 comprises 13 residues. Germline V CDR1 and CDR2: MRHNA, SNTAGT. CDR3 sequence (DNA): TGTGCCAGCAGTCCACAGGGATTCTTTGGCTACACCTTC. Translation: CASSPQGFFGYTF.

The J gene is TRBJ1-2, the V gene TRBV12-3 or TRBV12-4; 7 bases are a match to TRBD1. V lost 10 bases to trimming and J lost 8 bases; unmatched junction nucleotides: 4. There are 10 residues in the CDR3. CDR3 protein: CAIYRGGYTF. CDR3 sequence (DNA): TGTGCCATCTACAGGGGCGGCTACACCTTC.

The V call is TRBV7-9, the J call TRBJ2-5, with TRBD2 as a possible D gene (6 bases). CDR3 length equals 17 residues. The V gene's germline CDR1 is SEHNR and CDR2 FQNEAQ (reference sequence). The ends were cut back, 5 bases at V and 0 bases at J, with 19 bases in the middle. CDR3 amino acids: CASSPEGYSRYQETQYF. CDR3 nucleotides: TGTGCCAGCAGCCCGGAGGGGTATTCCAGGTACCAAGAGACCCAGTACTTC. Combining the CDR3 with reference TRBV7-9 and TRBJ2-5 gives the whole variable domain DTGVSQNPRHKITKRGQNVTFRCDPISEHNRLYWYRQTLGQGPEFLTYFQNEAQLEKSRLLSDRFSAERPKGSFSTLEIQRTEQGDSAMYLCASSPEGYSRYQETQYFGPGTRLLVL.

The rearrangement joins TRBV4-1 to TRBJ1-5; D might be TRBD1 (6 bases). Germline CDR1 reads MGHRA; CDR2 reads YSYEKL. The CDR3 is made up of 15 amino acids. Trimming removed 6 bases at V and 1 base at J, with 13 bases between. CDR3 DNA: TGCGCCAGCAGTCAAAGAACAGGGAGCAATCAGCCCCAGCATTTT. Translating gives CASSQRTGSNQPQHF.

The CDR3 bases are TGTGCCACCCGTTCGGGAATGCAGGGGCCCCGGGAGACCCAGTACTTC. Residues: CATRSGMQGPRETQYF. V is TRBV15 and J is TRBJ2-5; TRBD1 might be the D (6 bases). The germline V and J ends were trimmed by 8 bases and 5 bases, with 24 bases remaining between them. Germline CDR1 and CDR2: LNHNV and YYDKDF (reference sequence). This CDR3 has 16 amino acids.

V and J are TRBV28 and TRBJ2-7, with 7 nucleotides matching TRBD2. This CDR3 is 16 amino acids long. V was pared by 6 bases and J by 3 bases, with 14 bases of the junction left unmatched. Germline values: CDR1 MDHEN, CDR2 SYDVKM. The CDR3 sequence is CASRDDPQRGFYEQYF. DNA for the CDR3: TGTGCCAGCAGAGACGATCCCCAGCGGGGTTTCTACGAGCAGTACTTC. The complete variable domain, with remaining parts taken from reference TRBV28 and TRBJ2-7, reads DVKVTQSSRYLVKRTGEKVFLECVQDMDHENMFWYRQDPGLGLRLIYFSYDVKMKEKGDIPEGYSVSREKKERFSLILESASTNQTSMYLCASRDDPQRGFYEQYFGPGTRLTVT.

V usage is TRBV29-1 and J usage is TRBJ2-1; 8 bases agree with TRBD1. J lost 8 bases, V lost 7 bases, and 7 bases had no gene match. This CDR3 is 12 amino acids long. Germline V gene sequence: CDR1 SQVTM, CDR2 ANQGSEA. CDR3 coding DNA: TGCAGCGCTGTGACAGGGGTGGATGAGCAGTTCTTC. It is translated as CSAVTGVDEQFF.

The chain couples TRBV7-9 to TRBJ2-5, with TRBD2 matching over 9 bases. This CDR3 region has 13 residues. Germline CDR1 SEHNR, CDR2 FQNEAQ (reference sequence). The junction had 3 bases not matched to a gene; V was cut back by 5 bases and J by 5 bases. The CDR3 bases are TGTGCCAGCAGCGATAGCGGGAGCGAGACCCAGTACTTC. It specifies CASSDSGSETQYF.

The CDR3 DNA sequence: TGTGCCAGCGGTAGACAGGGGGGCCTCGAGCAGTACTTC. As protein: CASGRQGGLEQYF. The chain employs TRBV27 and TRBJ2-7; 9 bases match TRBD1. This CDR3 has 13 amino acids. V was pared by 8 bases and J by 6 bases, with 8 bases of the junction left unmatched. Germline-derived CDR1 and CDR2 are MNHEY and SMNVEV (reference sequence).

The chain joins TRBV6-5 to TRBJ2-1; 8 nucleotides match TRBD2. Germline V gives CDR1 MNHEY, CDR2 SVGAGI. V was clipped by 6 bases and J by 0 bases; unmatched bases: 4. The CDR3 has 15 amino acids. Written as DNA, the CDR3 is TGTGCCAGCAGGCCAGCGGGGGACTCCTACAATGAGCAGTTCTTC. Protein sequence: CASRPAGDSYNEQFF.

V usage is TRBV27 and J usage is TRBJ2-1, with 9 bases that match TRBD1. The CDR3 covers 14 residues. Germline-derived CDR1 and CDR2 are MNHEY and SMNVEV (reference sequence). V shed 6 bases and J 9 bases; nucleotides not matched to a gene: 9. In DNA, the CDR3 is TGTGCCAGCAGACTACTACAGGGGGCGAGTGAGCAGTTCTTC. Translating gives CASRLLQGASEQFF.

J is TRBJ1-3 and V is TRBV4-1, with 7 bases that match TRBD1. The CDR3 extends over 15 amino acids. Germline V gene sequence: CDR1 MGHRA, CDR2 YSYEKL. Trimming at V came to 0 bases and at J to 8 bases, leaving 7 bases not matched to a gene. The CDR3 loop reads CASSQEGTVVDTIYF. DNA of the CDR3: TGCGCCAGCAGCCAAGAAGGGACAGTTGTAGACACCATATATTTT.

The gene calls are TRBV6-5 and TRBJ2-1, with TRBD2 matching over 12 bases. After removal of 2 bases from V and 9 bases from J, the junction contained 8 bases not matched to a gene. The CDR3 extends over 16 amino acids. Germline V gene data show CDR1 as MNHEY and CDR2 as SVGAGI. As DNA, the CDR3 is TGTGCCAGCAGTTACCCTCCGGGACTAGCGGGTTTTGAGCAGTTCTTC. It specifies CASSYPPGLAGFEQFF.